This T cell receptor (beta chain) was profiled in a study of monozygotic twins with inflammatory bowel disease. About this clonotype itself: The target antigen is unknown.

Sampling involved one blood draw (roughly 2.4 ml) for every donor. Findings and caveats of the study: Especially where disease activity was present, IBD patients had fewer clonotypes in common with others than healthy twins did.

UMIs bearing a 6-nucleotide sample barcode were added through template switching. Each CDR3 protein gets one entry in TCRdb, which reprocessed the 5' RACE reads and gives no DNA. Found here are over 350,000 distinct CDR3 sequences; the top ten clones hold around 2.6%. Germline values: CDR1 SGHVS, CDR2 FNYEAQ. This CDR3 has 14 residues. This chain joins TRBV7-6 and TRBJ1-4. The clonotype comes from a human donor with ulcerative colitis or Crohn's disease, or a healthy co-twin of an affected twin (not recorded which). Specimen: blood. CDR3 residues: CASSSRGTNEKLFF. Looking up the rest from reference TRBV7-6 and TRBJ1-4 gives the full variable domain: GAGVSQSPRYKVTKRGQDVALRCDPISGHVSLYWYRQALGQGPEFLTYFNYEAQQDKSGLPNDRFSAERPEGSISTLTIQRTEQRDSAMYRCASSSRGTNEKLFFGSGTQLSVL.